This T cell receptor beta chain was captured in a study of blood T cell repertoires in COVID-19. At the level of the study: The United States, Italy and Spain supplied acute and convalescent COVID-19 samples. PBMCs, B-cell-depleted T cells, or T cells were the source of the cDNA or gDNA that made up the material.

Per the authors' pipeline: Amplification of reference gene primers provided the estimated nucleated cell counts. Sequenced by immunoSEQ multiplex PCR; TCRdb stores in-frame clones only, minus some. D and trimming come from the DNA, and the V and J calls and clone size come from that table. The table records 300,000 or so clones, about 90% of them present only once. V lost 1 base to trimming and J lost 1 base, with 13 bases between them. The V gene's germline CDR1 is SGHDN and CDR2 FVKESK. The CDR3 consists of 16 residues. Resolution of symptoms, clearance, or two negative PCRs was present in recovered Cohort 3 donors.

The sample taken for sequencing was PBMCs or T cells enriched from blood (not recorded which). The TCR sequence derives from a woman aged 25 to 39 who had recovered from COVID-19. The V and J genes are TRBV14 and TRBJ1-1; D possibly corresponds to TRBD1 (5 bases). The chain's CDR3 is CASSQVGGAENTEAFF. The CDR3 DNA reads TGTGCCAGCAGCCAAGTGGGAGGGGCCGAGAACACTGAAGCTTTCTTT.